The TCR beta chain under discussion was sequenced for a study of graft-versus-host responses after intestinal transplantation. To note about this clone: Its antigen is unidentified.

The method was immunoSEQ multiplex PCR; TCRdb's version includes in-frame clones alone and lacks a portion of them. This table holds about 88,000 clones, about 91% found once. The germline V gene encodes CDR1 MNHEY and CDR2 SMNVEV (reference sequence). V shed 10 bases, J shed 3 bases, and the junction held 15 bases outside the gene matches. The CDR3 extends over 16 amino acids. The starting material was unstimulated CD4+ T cells sorted from spleen or lymph node cells, obtained before transplant. V and J are TRBV27 and TRBJ2-7; the match to TRBD2 covers 10 bases. The TCR sequence derives from a human donor who was the organ donor for an intestinal transplant. CDR3 sequence: CATGRLAGLTIYEQYF. The CDR3, as DNA: TGTGCCACCGGGAGACTAGCGGGTCTAACGATCTACGAGCAGTACTTC.